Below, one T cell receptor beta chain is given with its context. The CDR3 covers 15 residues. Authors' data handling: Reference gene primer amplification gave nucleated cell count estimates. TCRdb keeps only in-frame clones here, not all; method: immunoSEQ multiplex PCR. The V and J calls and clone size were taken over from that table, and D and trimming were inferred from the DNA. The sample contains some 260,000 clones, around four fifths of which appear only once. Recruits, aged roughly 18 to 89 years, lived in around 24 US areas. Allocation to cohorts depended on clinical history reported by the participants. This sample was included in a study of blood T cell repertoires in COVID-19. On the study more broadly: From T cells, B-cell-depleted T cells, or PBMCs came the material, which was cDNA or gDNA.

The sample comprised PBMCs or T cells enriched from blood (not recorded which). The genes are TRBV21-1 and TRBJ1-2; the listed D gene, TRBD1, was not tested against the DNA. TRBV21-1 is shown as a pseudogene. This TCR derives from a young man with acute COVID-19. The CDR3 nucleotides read TGTGCCAGCAGCAAAGAAGACAGGGAAACCTATGGCTACACCTTC. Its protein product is CASSKEDRETYGYTF.